The present T cell receptor (beta chain) was sequenced within a study of blood T cells in healthy people across ages. Overall study findings and caveats: Per-million-T-cell TCR beta diversity fell roughly linearly with age.

About this clonotype itself: What it binds is not known.

The CDR3 contains 15 residues. CDR1 is DFQATT and CDR2 is SNEGSKA in the germline V gene (reference sequence). Germline trimming cut 2 bases from V and 6 bases from J; bases unmatched to any gene: 12. Every donor provided 9.5 to 10 milliliters of peripheral blood. The use of a sample-barcoded 5' primer and a J-beta primer mix characterized a second PCR of roughly 7 to 11 cycles. Unique molecular identifiers of 12 random nucleotides labeled each cDNA. One entry per CDR3 protein, called by TCRdb with MiXCR from the 5' RACE reads. The sample has 700,000 or so distinct CDR3 sequences, approximately 40% seen once.

The receptor comes from an elderly man in good health. The chain employs TRBV20-1 and TRBJ1-2; 7 nucleotides agree with TRBD1. Sequencing was performed on blood. DNA of the CDR3: TGCAGTGCTAGACCATCAGGCAGGGGGTCTGATGGCTACACCTTC. Its protein is CSARPSGRGSDGYTF.